The 30 T cell receptor beta chains presented below share a single source sample, sequenced in a study of immune evolution from preneoplasia to lung adenocarcinoma. Only in-frame clones appear in the TCRdb table, and some are missing; sequencing was by immunoSEQ multiplex PCR. The sample shows tens of thousands of clones, about 74% of them seen only once. The sequenced sample was FFPE invasive lung adenocarcinoma tissue. The receptors derive from a person between 55 and 70 years old with lung adenocarcinoma.

This clone was counted between two and nine times. The rearrangement links TRBV9 to TRBJ1-1; 7 bases map to TRBD1. Germline CDR1 SGDLS, CDR2 YYNGEE. The CDR3 has 17 residues. The V gene end was trimmed by 0 bases and the J gene end by 2 bases; junction bases not matched to a gene: 10. CDR3 sequence: CASSVAEGDSFNTEAFF. The CDR3 DNA reads as TGTGCCAGCAGCGTAGCGGAGGGGGACAGTTTCAACACTGAAGCTTTCTTT.

The chain links TRBV6-5 to TRBJ1-3; D might be TRBD1 (5 bases). The CDR3 spans 16 residues. The V and J ends lost 4 bases and 0 bases respectively, with 13 bases between them. CDR1 and CDR2 (germline): MNHEY, SVGAGI. DNA for the CDR3: TGTGCCAGCAGTTCCCCCGGGGCGAGCTCTGGAAACACCATATATTTT. Its translation: CASSSPGASSGNTIYF.

The chain links TRBV6-4 to TRBJ2-1; 8 nucleotides line up with TRBD2. V lost 5 bases to trimming and J lost 8 bases; unmatched junction nucleotides: 8. This CDR3 region has 14 residues. In germline, CDR1 is MRHNA, CDR2 SNTAGT. CDR3 loop: CASSSGSGGDEQFF. DNA of the CDR3: TGTGCCAGCAGTAGCGGGAGTGGGGGCGATGAGCAGTTCTTC.

The chain couples TRBV7-2 to TRBJ2-7, with D perhaps matching TRBD2 (5 bases). The germline V and J ends were trimmed by 4 bases and 0 bases, with 10 bases remaining between them. Germline CDR1 SGHTA, CDR2 FQGNSA. CDR3 size: 14 residues. The CDR3 reads CASSSDWSSYEQYF. CDR3 DNA sequence: TGTGCCAGCAGCTCGGACTGGAGCTCCTACGAGCAGTACTTC. Full variable domain (outside the CDR3, taken from reference TRBV7-2 and TRBJ2-7): GAGVSQSPSNKVTEKGKDVELRCDPISGHTALYWYRQSLGQGLEFLIYFQGNSAPDKSGLPSDRFSAERTGGSVSTLTIQRTQQEDSAVYLCASSSDWSSYEQYFGPGTRLTVT.

This sequence joins TRBV2 and TRBJ2-2, with a tentative D call TRBD2 (5 bases). This CDR3 is 14 amino acids long. The germline V gene encodes CDR1 SNHLY and CDR2 FYNNEI. The germline V and J ends were trimmed by 8 bases and 3 bases, with 13 bases remaining between them. As DNA, the CDR3 is TGTGCCAGCTCCGCAGAGGGATACACCGGGGAGCTGTTTTTT. This gives the protein CASSAEGYTGELFF. Using reference TRBV2 and TRBJ2-2 for the parts outside the CDR3, the full variable domain is EPEVTQTPSHQVTQMGQEVILRCVPISNHLYFYWYRQILGQKVEFLVSFYNNEISEKSEIFDDQFSVERPDGSNFTLKIRSTKLEDSAMYFCASSAEGYTGELFFGEGSRLTVL.

This clone appeared once. V gene TRBV4-2 combines with J gene TRBJ1-4, with D possibly matching TRBD1 (6 bases). V lost 4 bases and J 7 bases, leaving 10 bases between the germline ends. Germline assignment: CDR1 LGHNA and CDR2 YNFKEQ. CDR3 length: 13 amino acids. The CDR3 is CASSPGAIEKLFF. The CDR3 bases are TGTGCCAGCAGCCCAGGGGCCATTGAAAAACTGTTTTTT.

The gene calls are TRBV5-1 and TRBJ2-1, with D possibly matching TRBD1 (6 bases). The germline CDR1 and CDR2 sequences are SGHRS and YFSETQ. The CDR3 consists of 15 residues. V was shortened by 0 bases and J by 8 bases, with 15 bases between the two germline ends. The CDR3 nucleotides read TGCGCCAGCAGCTTGGGGTCCAGGGGATACGATGAGCAGTTCTTC. This encodes CASSLGSRGYDEQFF.

The V gene is TRBV13, the J gene TRBJ1-4; possibly TRBD1 for D (5 bases). The germline V gene encodes CDR1 PRHDT and CDR2 FYEKMQ (reference sequence). V was trimmed by 5 bases and J by 8 bases, leaving 15 bases between them. The CDR3 spans 14 residues. CDR3 sequence reads: CASSRGRRLEKLFF. In DNA, the CDR3 is TGTGCCAGCAGCCGGGGACGCCGATTGGAAAAACTGTTTTTT.

This chain connects TRBV4-1 to TRBJ1-5, with a possible D match to TRBD1 (6 bases). Trimming shortened V by 0 bases and J by 2 bases, and 23 bases separated the two germline ends. In germline, CDR1 is MGHRA, CDR2 YSYEKL. The length of the CDR3 is 20 residues. This chain's CDR3 is CASSQDYIMGGGRGNQPQHF. As DNA, the CDR3 is TGCGCCAGCAGCCAAGATTATATTATGGGGGGCGGAAGGGGCAATCAGCCCCAGCATTTT.

The V and J genes are TRBV12-5 and TRBJ2-2; 8 bases are a match to TRBD1. The V gene end was trimmed by 5 bases and the J gene end by 4 bases; junction bases not matched to a gene: 15. The CDR3 contains 18 residues. Looked up from germline, CDR1 is LGHNT and CDR2 is FRNRAP. The chain's CDR3 is CASGPGPGTGRGTGELFF. In DNA form, the CDR3 reads TGTGCTAGTGGTCCAGGCCCCGGGACAGGACGTGGCACCGGGGAGCTGTTTTTT.

The chain has TRBV11-3 and TRBJ2-5, with 8 bases lining up with TRBD1. CDR1 and CDR2 (germline): SGHNT, YENEEA. The CDR3 has 13 amino acids. V was pared by 6 bases and J by 2 bases, with 2 bases of the junction left unmatched. CDR3 in amino acids: CASRGTGQETQYF. CDR3 sequence (DNA): TGTGCCAGCAGGGGGACAGGACAAGAGACCCAGTACTTC.

The rearrangement joins TRBV6-5 to TRBJ2-1; D is uncertain. V lost 5 bases to trimming and J lost 1 base, with 9 bases between them. The CDR3 consists of 14 residues. The germline gives CDR1 MNHEY, CDR2 SVGAGI. The DNA of the CDR3 is TGTGCCAGCAGTCGTATGTCGTCCTACAATGAGCAGTTCTTC. As protein: CASSRMSSYNEQFF.

This clone was counted a few times. This chain links TRBV4-2 with TRBJ1-5; no definite D call. This CDR3 spans 15 amino acids. Trimming took off 3 bases at V and 0 bases at J, with 9 bases between the two ends. Germline V gene lookup returns CDR1 LGHNA and CDR2 YNFKEQ. In nucleotides, the CDR3 is TGTGCCAGCAGCCAGGCCGACTATAGCAATCAGCCCCAGCATTTT. Amino acid sequence: CASSQADYSNQPQHF.

The chain employs TRBV28 and TRBJ1-4; D unclear. V was clipped by 5 bases and J by 5 bases, with 6 bases between them. Germline V CDR1 and CDR2: MDHEN, SYDVKM. The CDR3 runs to 12 residues. The CDR3 sequence: CASSPPNEKLFF. The CDR3 DNA sequence: TGTGCCAGCAGTCCCCCCAATGAAAAACTGTTTTTT.

The rearrangement uses TRBV4-1 and TRBJ2-1; TRBD2 aligns across 12 bases. Germline CDR1 reads MGHRA; CDR2 reads YSYEKL. This CDR3 comprises 17 residues. V was clipped by 1 base and J by 6 bases; unmatched bases: 7. CDR3 sequence reads: CASSQALGLAGSNEQFF. The CDR3 bases are TGCGCCAGCAGCCAAGCCCTAGGACTAGCGGGAAGCAATGAGCAGTTCTTC.

The chain's CDR3 is CASSYVFEDTQYF. In DNA form, the CDR3 reads TGTGCCAGCAGTTACGTGTTTGAGGATACGCAGTATTTT. The rearrangement joins TRBV6-6 to TRBJ2-3; no definite D call. Germline V gene sequence: CDR1 MNHNY, CDR2 SVGAGI (reference sequence). This CDR3 has 13 residues. V was pared by 2 bases and J by 6 bases, with 9 bases between.

The V call is TRBV11-1, the J call TRBJ2-7; 7 nucleotides match TRBD2. Looked up from germline, CDR1 is SGHAT and CDR2 is FQDESV (reference sequence). Trimming cost V 4 bases and J 7 bases; bases outside gene matches: 13. The CDR3 contains 15 residues. CDR3 in amino acids: CASSSQTTREIEQYF. The CDR3, as DNA: TGTGCCAGCAGCTCCCAGACTACGCGGGAGATAGAGCAGTACTTC.

The chain has TRBV5-1 and TRBJ2-7, with D tentatively TRBD1 (6 bases). Germline V gene sequence: CDR1 SGHRS, CDR2 YFSETQ. The CDR3 extends over 13 amino acids. V was clipped by 2 bases and J by 5 bases, with 11 bases between them. CDR3 sequence (DNA): TGCGCCAGCAGCTTTCAACAGGGTAACGAGCAGTACTTC. This gives the protein CASSFQQGNEQYF.

The CDR3 is CASSQATSGSYNEQFF. In DNA form, the CDR3 reads TGTGCCAGCAGCCAAGCTACTAGCGGATCCTACAATGAGCAGTTCTTC. This chain connects TRBV4-2 to TRBJ2-1; 8 bases map to TRBD2. The CDR3 runs 16 residues. Trimming took 1 base from V and 1 from J; bases not matched to a gene: 3. Germline CDR1 and CDR2: LGHNA and YNFKEQ.

The V call is TRBV5-1, the J call TRBJ2-3; 9 nucleotides align to TRBD1. J was trimmed by 3 bases and V by 0 bases; bases with no gene match: 2. This CDR3 has 15 residues. Germline lookup yields CDR1 SGHRS and CDR2 YFSETQ. CDR3 residues: CASSLGQGVTDTQYF. The DNA of the CDR3 is TGCGCCAGCAGCTTGGGACAGGGGGTGACAGATACGCAGTATTTT.

The rearrangement uses TRBV28 and TRBJ1-1; D gene uncertain. The CDR3 totals 11 residues. V lost 7 bases and J 10 bases, leaving 13 bases between the germline ends. Germline V gene sequence: CDR1 MDHEN, CDR2 SYDVKM. The CDR3 region is CASKQKLGAFF. The CDR3 nucleotides read TGTGCCAGCAAACAAAAACTAGGAGCTTTCTTT.

This chain uses TRBV18 with TRBJ1-5; 9 nucleotides agree with TRBD1. CDR1 is KGHSH and CDR2 is LQKENI in the germline V gene. CDR3 size: 15 residues. Trimming removed 4 bases from V and 1 base from J; junction bases left unmatched: 2. The CDR3 is CASSLGQGSNQPQHF. CDR3 bases: TGTGCCAGCTCACTCGGACAGGGGAGCAATCAGCCCCAGCATTTT.

The rearrangement uses TRBV30 and TRBJ2-2; D is uncertain. This CDR3 contains 13 residues. CDR1 GTSNPN and CDR2 SVGIG come from the germline V gene (reference sequence). V was cut by 5 bases and J by 5 bases, with 12 bases left in between. The DNA of the CDR3 is TGTGCCTGGTTTAATATCTGGACCGGGGAGCTGTTTTTT. The encoded protein is CAWFNIWTGELFF.

J is TRBJ2-5 and V is TRBV11-2, with TRBD1 identical over 7 bases. The J segment lost 2 bases and the V segment lost 1 base, leaving 4 bases of the junction unmatched. CDR1 and CDR2 from the germline V gene are SGHAT and FQNNGV. The CDR3 covers 15 residues. The CDR3 DNA sequence: TGTGCCAGCAGCTTAGGTGACAGGGATCAAGAGACCCAGTACTTC. It translates to CASSLGDRDQETQYF. Variable domain in full (rest from reference TRBV11-2 and TRBJ2-5): EAGVAQSPRYKIIEKRQSVAFWCNPISGHATLYWYQQILGQGPKLLIQFQNNGVVDDSQLPKDRFSAERLKGVDSTLKIQPAKLEDSAVYLCASSLGDRDQETQYFGPGTRLLVL.

As concerns this clone: This may come from a read error, since a much larger clone is one base off. The sample holds other DNA sequences that translate to the same CDR3. CDR3: CASSQDSNTEAFF. The CDR3 DNA reads TGTGCCAGCAGCCAGGACAGCAACACTGAAGCTTTCTTT. The V call is TRBV2, the J call TRBJ1-1; a possible D gene is TRBD1 (6 bases). V lost 6 bases and J 2 bases, leaving 10 bases between the germline ends. The CDR3 consists of 13 residues. Germline-derived CDR1 and CDR2 are SNHLY and FYNNEI.

This chain uses TRBV30 with TRBJ2-6; possibly TRBD1 for D (6 bases). The CDR3 covers 17 residues. Trimming took 1 base from V and 2 from J, leaving 15 bases between them. Germline loops: CDR1 GTSNPN, CDR2 SVGIG (reference sequence). The CDR3, as DNA: TGTGCCTGGAGTGGGGGGAACAGGGTGGCTGGGGCCAACGTCCTGACTTTC. This translates into CAWSGGNRVAGANVLTF.

This clone was counted a single time. This sequence joins TRBV6-4 and TRBJ2-1; TRBD2 agrees at 8 bases. V gave up 0 bases and J gave up 5 bases; unmatched junction bases: 6. Germline-derived CDR1 and CDR2 are MRHNA and SNTAGT. This CDR3 contains 16 residues. The CDR3 nucleotides are TGTGCCAGCAGTGACTCCCAGCGGGGGCCGCACAATGAGCAGTTCTTC. It specifies CASSDSQRGPHNEQFF.

This clone was recorded once. This chain joins TRBV7-2 and TRBJ2-7; D unclear. This CDR3 contains 14 residues. Germline V gives CDR1 SGHTA, CDR2 FQGNSA. Trimming pared 5 bases from V and 2 bases from J, leaving 13 bases between. CDR3: CASSPGRSAYEQYF. The DNA of the CDR3 is TGTGCCAGCAGCCCGGGTAGATCGGCCTACGAGCAGTACTTC.

About this clone: The sample holds other DNA sequences that translate to the same CDR3. The chain combines TRBV7-3 with TRBJ2-5; 14 nucleotides match TRBD2. The CDR3 loop spans 16 amino acids. V trimming: 6 bases; J trimming: 4 bases; junction bases outside the gene matches: 7. Germline V gene data show CDR1 as SGHTA and CDR2 as FQGTGA. The CDR3 region has the DNA TGTGCCAGCAGTTACGGACTAGCGGGAGGAACAGAGACCCAGTACTTC. Protein product: CASSYGLAGGTETQYF.

This sequence joins TRBV2 and TRBJ2-2; the match to TRBD2 covers 10 bases. This CDR3 spans 15 amino acids. Germline-derived CDR1 and CDR2 are SNHLY and FYNNEI. V was pared by 10 bases and J by 7 bases, with 12 bases of the junction left unmatched. The CDR3 nucleotides are TGTGCCAATATCGGGACTAGCGAGGGTAACGGGGAGCTGTTTTTT. Protein product: CANIGTSEGNGELFF.